This passage covers 15 T cell receptor beta chains from one sample sequenced in a study of CD8 T cells in Susac syndrome. An input of about 0.45 to 1 ug of RNA was subjected to reverse transcription using random hexamers. TCRdb reprocessed the immunoSEQ multiplex PCR reads with MiXCR, giving one entry per CDR3 protein. This sample carries approximately 200,000 distinct CDR3 sequences, 80% to 95% of them seen once, and the ten largest clones take approximately 0.13%. The sample was CD8+ T cells from PBMCs. Receptors originate from a human donor with multiple sclerosis.

This clonotype was seen a handful of times. This chain links TRBV27 with TRBJ2-1, with a weak D call TRBD2 (5 bases). The CDR3 spans 13 residues. V lost 1 base and J lost 7, with 8 bases in between. Germline-derived CDR1 and CDR2 are MNHEY and SMNVEV (reference sequence). CDR3 in amino acids: CASSLYTGNEQFF. The CDR3 DNA follows: TGTGCCAGCAGTTTATATACGGGGAATGAGCAGTTCTTC.

The chain recombines TRBV3-1 with TRBJ1-6; D is undetermined. The CDR3 totals 14 residues. Germline CDR1 LGHDT, CDR2 YNNKEL (reference sequence). V was pared by 4 bases and J by 10 bases, with 14 bases between. DNA for the CDR3: TGTGCCAGCAGCCCGTTTACGATGGGGTCACCCCTCCACTTT. Translating it yields CASSPFTMGSPLHF.

The chain joins TRBV4-1 to TRBJ1-1; D may be TRBD1 (5 bases). The V gene lost 5 bases and the J gene lost 1 base, with 14 bases spanning the gap. Germline lookup yields CDR1 MGHRA and CDR2 YSYEKL. CDR3 length equals 15 residues. CDR3 sequence reads: CASSSPGRKNTEAFF. CDR3 coding DNA: TGCGCCAGCAGCTCACCGGGACGGAAGAACACTGAAGCTTTCTTT.

The genes are TRBV5-1 and TRBJ2-7, with 11 nucleotides matching TRBD1. The CDR3 is 16 amino acids. CDR1 SGHRS and CDR2 YFSETQ come from the germline V gene. Unmatched junction bases numbered 8, after V lost 4 bases and J lost 2 bases. This chain's CDR3 is CASSDEPGQGAYEQYF. CDR3 nucleotides: TGCGCCAGCAGCGACGAACCGGGACAGGGGGCCTACGAGCAGTACTTC.

The chain combines TRBV12-3 or TRBV12-4 with TRBJ2-5, with 7 nucleotides matching TRBD1. The CDR3 extends over 12 amino acids. V trimming: 5 bases; J trimming: 3 bases; junction bases outside the gene matches: 0. The CDR3, as DNA: TGTGCCAGCAGTGGACAGGAAGAGACCCAGTACTTC. It specifies CASSGQEETQYF.

V usage is TRBV4-3 and J usage is TRBJ2-7; D is perhaps TRBD2 (5 bases). Germline CDR1 reads LGHNA; CDR2 reads YSLEER. This CDR3 contains 18 residues. Trimming took off 1 base at V and 3 bases at J, with 22 bases between the two ends. The CDR3 loop reads CASSQVRPLSGTSYEQYF. The CDR3 region has the DNA TGCGCCAGCAGCCAAGTTCGTCCCCTGAGCGGAACGAGCTACGAGCAGTACTTC.

The chain is built from TRBV7-9 and TRBJ2-3, with TRBD2 identical over 8 bases. Per the germline V gene, CDR1 is SEHNR and CDR2 is FQNEAQ (reference sequence). The junction had 8 bases not matched to a gene; V was cut back by 5 bases and J by 4 bases. The CDR3 has 15 amino acids. CDR3 residues: CASSQLGLVADTQYF. Here the CDR3 DNA reads TGTGCCAGCAGCCAACTGGGACTAGTAGCAGATACGCAGTATTTT.

The chain carries TRBV19 and TRBJ1-1; D is possibly TRBD1 (6 bases). There are 14 residues in the CDR3. CDR1 is LNHDA and CDR2 is SQIVND in the germline V gene (reference sequence). V lost 6 bases and J lost 5, with 16 bases in between. The CDR3 sequence is CASRPSGRGTEAFF. CDR3 DNA: TGTGCCAGTAGACCATCGGGCAGGGGTACTGAAGCTTTCTTT.

The chain combines TRBV20-1 with TRBJ2-3; TRBD2 is a possible D gene (6 bases). The V end was cut by 0 bases, the J end by 0 bases, with 13 bases between. Germline CDR1 is DFQATT and CDR2 is SNEGSKA (reference sequence). The CDR3 extends over 16 amino acids. CDR3 in amino acids: CSARDGSSASTDTQYF. DNA for the CDR3: TGCAGTGCTAGAGATGGTTCTAGCGCGAGCACAGATACGCAGTATTTT.

This clonotype has just a few counts. The V and J genes are TRBV6-5 and TRBJ2-3; D ambiguous. Germline V gene data show CDR1 as MNHEY and CDR2 as SVGAGI. V shed 5 bases and J shed 2 bases, with 5 bases lying between them. This CDR3 has 12 amino acids. DNA for the CDR3: TGTGCCAGCAGTCACGACACAGATACGCAGTATTTT. Translation gives CASSHDTDTQYF.

The J gene is TRBJ2-2, the V gene TRBV6-5, with TRBD2 identical over 9 bases. J lost 6 bases, V lost 0 bases, and 2 bases had no gene match. CDR1 is MNHEY, CDR2 SVGAGI, per germline. There are 15 residues in the CDR3. The CDR3 protein is CASSYSAGGPGELFF. For the CDR3, the DNA is TGTGCCAGCAGTTACTCAGCGGGGGGACCCGGGGAGCTGTTTTTT.

V usage is TRBV4-1 and J usage is TRBJ1-1; D call uncertain. The CDR3 is 16 residues long. The germline CDR1 and CDR2 sequences are MGHRA and YSYEKL. V was shortened by 6 bases and J by 1 base, with 18 bases between the two germline ends. Here the CDR3 reads CASSYLRTRPNTEAFF. CDR3 bases: TGCGCCAGCAGTTACCTAAGGACCAGACCGAACACTGAAGCTTTCTTT.

The chain uses TRBV19 and TRBJ1-5, with no clear D. Germline V gives CDR1 LNHDA, CDR2 SQIVND (reference sequence). V was trimmed by 0 bases and J by 5 bases, leaving 11 bases between them. The CDR3 runs 15 residues. CDR3 DNA: TGTGCCAGTAGTATAGATGTTGGACGCCATCAGCCCCAGCATTTT. It encodes CASSIDVGRHQPQHF.

This chain uses TRBV24-1 with TRBJ1-2, with a weak D call TRBD1 (5 bases). V lost 6 bases and J 5 bases, leaving 12 bases between the germline ends. The CDR3 runs 13 residues. The germline CDR1 and CDR2 sequences are KGHDR and SFDVKD. Here the CDR3 DNA reads TGTGCCACCAGTAGCGGTGGGGCTTATGGCTACACCTTC. Its translation is CATSSGGAYGYTF.

The CDR3 protein is CASSLARDISINNEQFF. In nucleotides, the CDR3 is TGTGCCAGCAGCTTAGCGCGGGACATCTCAATAAACAATGAGCAGTTCTTC. This sequence joins TRBV7-9 and TRBJ2-1; D might be TRBD1 or TRBD2, each matching 6 bases. Trimming pared 0 bases from V and 5 bases from J, leaving 17 bases between. The length of the CDR3 is 17 residues. CDR1 is SEHNR and CDR2 is FQNEAQ in the germline V gene (reference sequence).